Listed below are T cell receptor beta chains from one sample, sequenced in a study of cytomegalovirus exposure and HLA in healthy donors. Assay used: immunoSEQ multiplex PCR; TCRdb lists only in-frame clones, some missing. The profile shows more than 50,000 clones, over 60% of them singletons. Sequenced sample: PBMCs. The source is a man aged 50 to 59 in good health and CMV-seropositive. Each CDR3 is given with its conserved first and last residue. A D gene is named only where the DNA matches it firmly. Some rows have no size entry. The others give once, few or many, or a class for an expanded clone.

J gene | clone size | D gene | V gene | CDR3 DNA | CDR3 protein
TRBJ1-3 | NA | TRBD1 | TRBV13 | TGTGCCAGCAGCTTAGGCCCCCGGGACAGGGTATTTGGAAACACCATATATTTT | CASSLGPRDRVFGNTIYF
TRBJ1-4 | NA | NA | TRBV5-1 | TGCGCCAGCTCCCGTTACAGATCCTCTAATGAAAAACTGTTTTTT | CASSRYRSSNEKLFF
TRBJ2-7 | NA | TRBD1 | TRBV2 | TGTGCCAGCAGCGTGGATGGGGGACAGGGGAGCGAGCAGTACTTC | CASSVDGGQGSEQYF
TRBJ2-1 | NA | TRBD2 | TRBV30 | TGTGCCTGGAACAGAGGACTAGAAAGTGAGCAGTTCTTC | CAWNRGLESEQFF
TRBJ2-3 | NA | NA | TRBV28 | TGTGCCAGCAGTCTACGCACAGATACGCAGTATTTT | CASSLRTDTQYF
TRBJ2-5 | NA | NA | TRBV9 | TGTGCCAGCAGCGTGGGACTTTTGGAGACCCAGTACTTC | CASSVGLLETQYF
TRBJ1-2 | few | TRBD1 | TRBV28 | TGTGCCAGCATTGTGACAGGGGGCTCGAATCCTGGCTACACCTTC | CASIVTGGSNPGYTF
TRBJ1-1 | few | NA | TRBV10-2 | TGCGCCAGTTCCCGGGGCCCTGCGCCGGGGGCTGAAGCTTTCTTT | CASSRGPAPGAEAFF
TRBJ2-5 | NA | NA | TRBV14 | TGTGTCAGCAGCCCCCTTCTAGAACTAGGCCAAGAGACCCAGTACTTC | CVSSPLLELGQETQYF
TRBJ1-6 | NA | TRBD1 | TRBV5-4 | TGTGCCAGCAGCCCGACAGGGGGTAATTCACCCCTCCACTTT | CASSPTGGNSPLHF
TRBJ2-1 | NA | TRBD2 | TRBV15 | TGTGCCACCACCAGCTCGACTAGCGGGAGACCCAATGAGCAGTTCTTC | CATTSSTSGRPNEQFF
TRBJ2-5 | NA | TRBD2 | TRBV5-4 | TGTGCCAGCAGCCGGAGCGGGGGGGTGTTTGAGACCCAGTACTTC | CASSRSGGVFETQYF
TRBJ1-6 | NA | NA | TRBV2 | TGTGCCAGCAGTCCAGACAGACATAATAATTCACCCCTCCACTTT | CASSPDRHNNSPLHF
TRBJ1-1 | few | TRBD1 | TRBV7-9 | TGTGCCAGCAGCCGAGGGACAGGTTTGAACACTGAAGCTTTCTTT | CASSRGTGLNTEAFF
TRBJ2-3 | NA | TRBD2 | TRBV5-1 | TGCGCCAGCGAAAGGACTAGCGGGGGGGCTGATACGCAGTATTTT | CASERTSGGADTQYF
TRBJ1-2 | NA | NA | TRBV19 | TGTGCCAGTAGTAGCACAGTGGCTAACTATGGCTACACCTTC | CASSSTVANYGYTF